This T cell receptor beta chain was sequenced during a study of T cells after yellow fever vaccination. Study background: By means of CD3, CD45RA, CCR7 and CD95, the EM, EMRA, CM and Tscm memory subsets were sorted. Study-wide results and caveats: The study re-detected most primary-vaccination clones after the booster (96% CD4, around 90% CD8).

This clonotype was seen a few times. Template switching with 5'RACE generated the TCR cDNA and added a universal primer site and UMIs. TCRdb recomputed calls from the 5' RACE reads with MiXCR, one row per CDR3 protein. The sample has 50,000 to 60,000 distinct CDR3 sequences; approximately 6.1% are singletons. The germline V and J ends were trimmed by 5 bases and 3 bases, with 13 bases remaining between them. Germline V lookup: CDR1 SGHTA, CDR2 FQGNSA. This CDR3 has 15 amino acids. The chain carries TRBV7-2 and TRBJ2-2; D ambiguous. This receptor was taken from a man aged 18 to 29 who received the YFV17D yellow fever vaccine. Sequenced material: PBMCs, either bulk or a sorted T-cell subset (CD4+, CD8+, memory, or dextramer-sorted; not recorded which), taken on the day of the yellow fever booster vaccination. For the CDR3, the DNA is TGTGCCAGCAGCCCGGTCTGGGCGGACACCGGGGAGCTGTTTTTT. As protein: CASSPVWADTGELFF. Variable domain in full (rest from reference TRBV7-2 and TRBJ2-2): GAGVSQSPSNKVTEKGKDVELRCDPISGHTALYWYRQSLGQGLEFLIYFQGNSAPDKSGLPSDRFSAERTGGSVSTLTIQRTQQEDSAVYLCASSPVWADTGELFFGEGSRLTVL.